This TCR beta chain was observed in a study of blood T cell repertoires in COVID-19 (dated by TCRdb to 2018 to 2021). About the full investigation: The collaborator samples originated in the United States, Italy and Spain and spanned the acute and convalescent phases of COVID-19. The material from the prospective study consisted of cDNA or gDNA derived from T cells, B-cell-depleted T cells, or PBMCs. Sample metadata almost always included a de-identified subject ID, COVID-19 status, age in years and sex. The repertoires were released in a freely available public database meant as a resource for research on the immune response to SARS-CoV-2. The samples were drawn from two sources: the first 160 participants of the ongoing ImmuneRACE study, and fewer than 1,500 subjects contributed by 6 global collaborators. Subjects who had been exposed to COVID-19, were actively infected with it, or had recovered from it provided the deeply sampled blood TCRbeta repertoires that made up the dataset. Where HLA class I and class II types were available, the types were taken from metadata supplied by the sample provider, not from assay-based typing.

About this clone itself: Its binding antigen is unknown. The sample holds no much larger clone one base away, and base qualities are not on file.

Summary of the overall study and its limitations: Clinical and demographic metadata were provided uncurated, with the amount varying by source and participant.

Trimming takes 3 bases from V and 5 bases from J, and the germline ends sit 14 bases apart. The CDR3 sequence holds 15 residues, the cysteine and phenylalanine included. The only DNA kept is the CDR3, 45 bases in frame from the first base. The germline V gene (reference sequence) specifies LNHDA as CDR1 and SQIVND as CDR2. Participants in the prospective study were enrolled through a virtual design, were aged about 18 to 89 years, and lived in roughly 25 United States geographic areas. In the prospective study, cohorts were assigned on the basis of participant-reported clinical history obtained from a screening survey and a study questionnaire. Mobile phlebotomists in the prospective study collected whole blood, serum and a nasopharyngeal or oropharyngeal swab from every participant. Prospective study participants could optionally give additional blood draws and questionnaires over an approximately 2-month period. Blood samples from the prospective study were shipped frozen or at room temperature prior to DNA extraction.

TCRbeta CDR3 regions were amplified from genomic DNA by means of the immunoSEQ Assay, a bias-controlled multiplex PCR. For the original study's pipeline: Nucleated cell counts per sample were estimated from amplification of reference gene primers within the assay. To quantify the absolute abundance of each unique TCRbeta CDR3 rearrangement, sequence reads were collapsed and filtered. Productive Simpson clonality was computed per sample as the square root of Simpson's diversity index over productive rearrangements. TCRdb took over this immuneACCESS table, retaining in-frame rearrangements with V and J assigned. Such tables are incomplete; in checked studies, under half of the missing clones stem from an unresolved V gene, and the remainder is unexplained. The V and J calls and clone size come from that table; D and trimming were worked out from the DNA. Present in this sample are about 210,000 clones, approximately 88% of which were seen just once. Of the sample, 10% is held by the ten largest clones.

The sequenced sample consisted of PBMCs or T cells enriched from blood (not recorded which). This TCR was sampled from a man younger than 35 with acute COVID-19. The rearrangement combines TRBV19 with TRBJ1-3, and possibly TRBD1, on 5 matching bases. The nucleotides read TGTGCCAGTAGTATGTCGGGGGTGATGAGAAACACCATATATTTT. Translated, it reads CASSMSGVMRNTIYF.